This TCR beta chain emerged from a study of OX40 agonist ivuxolimab in advanced cancers. Generated by immunoSEQ multiplex PCR, the TCRdb table keeps only in-frame clones and is missing some. The sample contains approximately 74,000 clones, 80% to 95% of which appear only once. Remarks on this clone: No antigen is known for it.

The V end was cut by 6 bases, the J end by 1 base, with 6 bases between. In germline, CDR1 is WNHNN, CDR2 SYGVQD (reference sequence). The CDR3 contains 13 residues. General observations from the study: It was also the case that some nonresponders had low normalized T-cell clonal expansion. Among patients with partial responses at 0.1-3.0 mg/kg, clonal expansion was among the lowest.

Blood sampling was done at baseline, cycle 4 day 1, and cycle 7 day 1. The specimen was CD4+ or CD8+ T cells sorted from blood, collected in a trial of the OX40 agonist ivuxolimab. This clonotype originated in an adult with an advanced solid tumor such as melanoma, head and neck, liver or kidney cancer. The chain is built from TRBV10-1 and TRBJ2-2, with no clear D. CDR3 sequence reads: CASRPENTGELFF. The CDR3 coding sequence is TGCGCCAGCAGACCCGAGAACACCGGGGAGCTGTTTTTT.